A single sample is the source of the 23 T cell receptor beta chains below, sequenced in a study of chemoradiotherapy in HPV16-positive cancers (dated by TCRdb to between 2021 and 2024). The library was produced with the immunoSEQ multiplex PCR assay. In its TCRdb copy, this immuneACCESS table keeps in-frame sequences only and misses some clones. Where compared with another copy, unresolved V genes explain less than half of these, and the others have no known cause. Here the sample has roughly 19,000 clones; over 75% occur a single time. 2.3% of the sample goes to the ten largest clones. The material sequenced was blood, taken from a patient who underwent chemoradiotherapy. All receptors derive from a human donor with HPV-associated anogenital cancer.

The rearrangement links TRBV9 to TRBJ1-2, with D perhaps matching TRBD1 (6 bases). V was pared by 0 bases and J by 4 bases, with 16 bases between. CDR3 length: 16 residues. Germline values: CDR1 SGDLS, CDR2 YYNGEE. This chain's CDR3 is CASSVATNGQFYGYTF. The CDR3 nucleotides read TGTGCCAGCAGCGTAGCTACGAATGGACAGTTCTATGGCTACACCTTC.

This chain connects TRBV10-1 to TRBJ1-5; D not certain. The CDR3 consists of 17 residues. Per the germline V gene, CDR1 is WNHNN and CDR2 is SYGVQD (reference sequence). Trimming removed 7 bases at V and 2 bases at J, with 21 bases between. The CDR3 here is CASTERASILCNQPQHF. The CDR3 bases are TGCGCCAGCACCGAGAGGGCCAGCATTTTGTGCAATCAGCCCCAGCATTTT.

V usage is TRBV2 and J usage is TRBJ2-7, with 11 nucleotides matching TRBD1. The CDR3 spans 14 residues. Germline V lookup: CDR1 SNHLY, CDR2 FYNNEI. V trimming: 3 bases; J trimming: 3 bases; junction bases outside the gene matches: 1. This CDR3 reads CASSEDRGLYEQYF. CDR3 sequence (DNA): TGTGCCAGCAGTGAGGACAGGGGGCTCTACGAGCAGTACTTC.

CDR3 sequence reads: CASRGQGERNTIYF. CDR3 in DNA: TGTGCCAGCAGGGGACAGGGTGAGAGAAACACCATATATTTT. The chain joins TRBV7-2 to TRBJ1-3, with 9 bases fitting TRBD1. The CDR3 extends over 14 amino acids. With 6 bases clipped from V and 5 bases from J, the junction kept 5 bases outside the gene matches. Germline CDR1 and CDR2: SGHTA and FQGNSA. The full variable domain, completed using reference TRBV7-2 and TRBJ1-3, is GAGVSQSPSNKVTEKGKDVELRCDPISGHTALYWYRQSLGQGLEFLIYFQGNSAPDKSGLPSDRFSAERTGGSVSTLTIQRTQQEDSAVYLCASRGQGERNTIYFGEGSWLTVV.

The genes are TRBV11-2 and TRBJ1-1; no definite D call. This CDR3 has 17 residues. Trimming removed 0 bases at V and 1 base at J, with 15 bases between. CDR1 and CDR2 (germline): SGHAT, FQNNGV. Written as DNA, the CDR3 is TGTGCCAGCAGCTTAGACCCCTATTCCCTAGGGAACACTGAAGCTTTCTTT. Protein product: CASSLDPYSLGNTEAFF.

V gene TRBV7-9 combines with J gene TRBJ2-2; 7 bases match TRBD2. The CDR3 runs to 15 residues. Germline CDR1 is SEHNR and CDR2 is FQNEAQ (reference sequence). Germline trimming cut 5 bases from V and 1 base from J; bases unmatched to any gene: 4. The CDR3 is CASSQSGKNTGELFF. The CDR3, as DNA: TGTGCCAGCAGCCAGAGCGGGAAGAACACCGGGGAGCTGTTTTTT.

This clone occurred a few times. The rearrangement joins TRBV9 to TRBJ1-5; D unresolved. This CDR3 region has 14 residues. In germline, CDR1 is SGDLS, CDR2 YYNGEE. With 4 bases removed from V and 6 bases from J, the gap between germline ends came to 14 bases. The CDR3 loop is CASSPGSSGQPQHF. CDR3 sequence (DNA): TGTGCCAGCAGCCCCGGGTCTAGCGGTCAGCCCCAGCATTTT.

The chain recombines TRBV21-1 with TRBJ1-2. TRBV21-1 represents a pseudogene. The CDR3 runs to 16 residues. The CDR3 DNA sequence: TGTGCCACCTGCCCCCGGACTCCCGCCCTCGGCTATGGCTACACCTTC. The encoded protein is CATCPRTPALGYGYTF.

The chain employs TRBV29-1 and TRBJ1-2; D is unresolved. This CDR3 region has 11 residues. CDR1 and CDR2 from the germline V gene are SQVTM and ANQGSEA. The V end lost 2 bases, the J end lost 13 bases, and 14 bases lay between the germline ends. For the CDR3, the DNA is TGCAGCGTTGAAACAAGGCACCAATCCACCTTC. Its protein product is CSVETRHQSTF.

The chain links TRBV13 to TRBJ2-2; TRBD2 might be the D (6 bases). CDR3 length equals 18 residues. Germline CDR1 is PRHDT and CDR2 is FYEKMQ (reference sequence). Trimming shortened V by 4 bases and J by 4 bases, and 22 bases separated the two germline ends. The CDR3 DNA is TGTGCCAGCAGCTCTTATACCGGGACTTCCTCGAGCACCGGGGAGCTGTTTTTT. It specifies CASSSYTGTSSSTGELFF.

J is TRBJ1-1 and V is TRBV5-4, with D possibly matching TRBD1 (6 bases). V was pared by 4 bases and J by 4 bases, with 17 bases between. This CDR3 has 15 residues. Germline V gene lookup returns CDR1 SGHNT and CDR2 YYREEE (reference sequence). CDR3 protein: CASSPGGRGGTEAFF. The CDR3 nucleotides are TGTGCCAGCAGCCCCGGAGGCAGGGGAGGCACTGAAGCTTTCTTT.

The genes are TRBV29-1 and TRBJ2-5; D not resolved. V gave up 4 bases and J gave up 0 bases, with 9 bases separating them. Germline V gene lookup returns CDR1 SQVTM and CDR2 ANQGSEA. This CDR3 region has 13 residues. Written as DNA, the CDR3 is TGCAGCGTTGCCTGGACCTACCAAGAGACCCAGTACTTC. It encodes CSVAWTYQETQYF.

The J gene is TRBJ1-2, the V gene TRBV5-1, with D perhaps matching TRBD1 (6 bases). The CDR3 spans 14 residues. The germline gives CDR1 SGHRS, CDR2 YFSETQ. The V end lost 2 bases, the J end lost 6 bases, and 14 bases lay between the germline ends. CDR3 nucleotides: TGCGCCAGCAGCTTTCCAGGGGATGGGGATGGCTACACCTTC. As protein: CASSFPGDGDGYTF.

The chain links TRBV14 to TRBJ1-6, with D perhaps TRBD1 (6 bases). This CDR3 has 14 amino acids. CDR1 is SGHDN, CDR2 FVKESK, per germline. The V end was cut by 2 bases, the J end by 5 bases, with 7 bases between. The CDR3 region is CASSQNRDNSPLHF. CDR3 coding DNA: TGTGCCAGCAGCCAAAACAGGGATAATTCACCCCTCCACTTT.

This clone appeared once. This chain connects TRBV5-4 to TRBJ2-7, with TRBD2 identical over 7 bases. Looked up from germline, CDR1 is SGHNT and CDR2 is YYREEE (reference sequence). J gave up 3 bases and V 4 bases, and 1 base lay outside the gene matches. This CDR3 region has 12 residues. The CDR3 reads CASSQRGYEQYF. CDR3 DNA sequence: TGTGCCAGCAGCCAGCGGGGCTACGAGCAGTACTTC.

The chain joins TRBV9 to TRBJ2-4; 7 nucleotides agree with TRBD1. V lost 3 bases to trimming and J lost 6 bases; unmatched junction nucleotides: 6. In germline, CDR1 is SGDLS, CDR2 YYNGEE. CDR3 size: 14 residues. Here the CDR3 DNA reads TGTGCCAGCAGCGGAAGGGACAGCTCAAACATTCAGTACTTC. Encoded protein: CASSGRDSSNIQYF.

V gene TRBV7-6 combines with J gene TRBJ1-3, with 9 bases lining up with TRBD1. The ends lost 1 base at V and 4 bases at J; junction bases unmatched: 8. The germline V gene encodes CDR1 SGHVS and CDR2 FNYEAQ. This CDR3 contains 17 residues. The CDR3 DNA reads TGTGCCAGCAGCTTAGGGTCCGGGACAGGGACCGGAAACACCATATATTTT. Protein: CASSLGSGTGTGNTIYF. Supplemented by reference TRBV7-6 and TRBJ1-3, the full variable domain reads GAGVSQSPRYKVTKRGQDVALRCDPISGHVSLYWYRQALGQGPEFLTYFNYEAQQDKSGLPNDRFSAERPEGSISTLTIQRTEQRDSAMYRCASSLGSGTGTGNTIYFGEGSWLTVV.

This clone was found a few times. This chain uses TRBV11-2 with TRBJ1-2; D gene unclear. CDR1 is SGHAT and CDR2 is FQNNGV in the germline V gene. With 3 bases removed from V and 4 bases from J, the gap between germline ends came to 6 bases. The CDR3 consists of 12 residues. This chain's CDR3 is CASSFDTYGYTF. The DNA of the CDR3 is TGTGCCAGCAGCTTTGACACCTATGGCTACACCTTC.

The CDR3: CASSQVVLGEQYF. CDR3 coding DNA: TGCGCCAGCAGCCAAGTTGTGCTGGGCGAGCAGTACTTC. This sequence joins TRBV4-1 and TRBJ2-7, with D unresolved. This CDR3 contains 13 residues. V lost 1 base, J lost 6 bases, and 10 bases lay in between. Germline V gives CDR1 MGHRA, CDR2 YSYEKL.

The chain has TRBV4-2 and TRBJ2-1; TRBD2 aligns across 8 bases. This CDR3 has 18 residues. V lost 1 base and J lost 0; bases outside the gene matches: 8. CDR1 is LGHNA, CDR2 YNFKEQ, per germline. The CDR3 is CASSQVAGGSRSYNEQFF. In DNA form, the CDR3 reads TGTGCCAGCAGCCAAGTGGCGGGGGGATCGCGCTCCTACAATGAGCAGTTCTTC.

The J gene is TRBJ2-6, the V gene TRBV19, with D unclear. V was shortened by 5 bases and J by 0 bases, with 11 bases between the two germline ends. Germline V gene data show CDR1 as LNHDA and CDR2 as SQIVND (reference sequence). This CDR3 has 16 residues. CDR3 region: CASSPQAFSGANVLTF. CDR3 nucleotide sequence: TGTGCCAGTAGTCCTCAGGCCTTCTCTGGGGCCAACGTCCTGACTTTC.

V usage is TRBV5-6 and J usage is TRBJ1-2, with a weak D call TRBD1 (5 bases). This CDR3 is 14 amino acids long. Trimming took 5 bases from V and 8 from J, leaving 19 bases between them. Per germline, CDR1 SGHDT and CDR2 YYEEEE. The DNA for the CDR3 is TGTGCCAGCAGGTTACAGGCAAACGGACGAGGCTACACCTTC. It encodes CASRLQANGRGYTF.

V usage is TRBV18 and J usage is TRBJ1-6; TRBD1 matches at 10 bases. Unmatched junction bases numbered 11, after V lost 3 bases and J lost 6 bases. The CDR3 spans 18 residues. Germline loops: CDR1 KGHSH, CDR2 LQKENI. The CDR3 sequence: CASSPRNRDRGPNSPLHF. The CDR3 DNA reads TGTGCCAGCTCACCTAGGAACCGGGACAGGGGTCCTAATTCACCCCTCCACTTT.